A single sample is the source of the 22 T cell receptor beta chains below, sequenced in a study of glioma-infiltrating T cells after dendritic cell vaccination. TCRdb's table, derived via immunoSEQ multiplex PCR, lists solely in-frame clones and lacks some. The sample lists approximately 110,000 clones; almost 90% were seen once. Time point given: after dendritic cell vaccination, including at tumor progression/relapse. The sequences come from blood, collected after dendritic cell vaccination. These receptors originate from a human donor with glioblastoma.

The chain couples TRBV11-2 to TRBJ1-2; D call uncertain. V lost 5 bases and J 4 bases, leaving 11 bases between the germline ends. Germline values: CDR1 SGHAT, CDR2 FQNNGV. The CDR3 runs to 13 residues. The CDR3 region has the DNA TGTGCCAGCAGCGACCTCAGGATCTATGGCTACACCTTC. Protein: CASSDLRIYGYTF.

The chain couples TRBV10-3 to TRBJ2-5, with D perhaps matching TRBD2 (5 bases). Per germline, CDR1 ENHRY and CDR2 SYGVKD. The CDR3 is 14 residues long. Trimming shortened V by 0 bases and J by 4 bases, and 9 bases separated the two germline ends. The CDR3 loop reads CAISESTAGETQYF. In DNA, the CDR3 is TGTGCCATCAGTGAGTCTACGGCGGGAGAGACCCAGTACTTC.

The table lists this clone with a few counts. J is TRBJ2-7 and V is TRBV4-2; D is possibly TRBD1 (5 bases). This CDR3 contains 15 residues. The germline V and J ends were trimmed by 4 bases and 3 bases, with 16 bases remaining between them. Per germline, CDR1 LGHNA and CDR2 YNFKEQ. In DNA form, the CDR3 reads TGTGCCAGCAGCCCAGGGCATTCGGAGATCTACGAGCAGTACTTC. Translating it yields CASSPGHSEIYEQYF.

The chain carries TRBV5-1 and TRBJ2-2, with 9 bases fitting TRBD2. The CDR3 runs 16 residues. V shed 4 bases and J 4 bases; nucleotides not matched to a gene: 8. In germline, CDR1 is SGHRS, CDR2 YFSETQ. CDR3 nucleotide sequence: TGCGCCAGCAGCGTCAGCGGGGGGAGAGCCACCGGGGAGCTGTTTTTT. It specifies CASSVSGGRATGELFF.

The V call is TRBV10-3, the J call TRBJ2-5; 12 bases fit TRBD2. CDR3 length: 15 amino acids. Per germline, CDR1 ENHRY and CDR2 SYGVKD. The trim removed 6 bases at V and 5 bases at J, leaving 7 bases unmatched. The chain's CDR3 is CAISASGRAGETQYF. The CDR3 coding sequence is TGTGCCATCAGCGCTAGCGGGAGGGCAGGGGAGACCCAGTACTTC.

On this clone: The sample holds other DNA sequences that translate to the same CDR3. V is TRBV5-1 and J is TRBJ2-3, with D perhaps TRBD2 (6 bases). The CDR3 has 15 residues. Germline V gene data show CDR1 as SGHRS and CDR2 as YFSETQ. V lost 0 bases and J lost 0, with 8 bases in between. The CDR3 region has the DNA TGCGCCAGCAGCTTGGGAGGGACTAGCACAGATACGCAGTATTTT. Its protein is CASSLGGTSTDTQYF.

This clone was recorded once. The genes are TRBV6-5 and TRBJ2-2; 8 bases are shared with TRBD2. The CDR3 runs 14 residues. V lost 6 bases, J lost 9 bases, and 9 bases stayed unmatched. Germline V gives CDR1 MNHEY, CDR2 SVGAGI. The CDR3 loop is CASRGTSESWELFF. The CDR3 bases are TGTGCCAGCAGAGGGACTAGTGAAAGTTGGGAGCTGTTTTTT.

This clone was picked up one time. This chain links TRBV5-5 with TRBJ2-1; 14 bases map to TRBD2. The CDR3 covers 15 residues. The germline V gene encodes CDR1 SGHKS and CDR2 YYEKEE (reference sequence). V was pared by 4 bases and J by 6 bases, with 3 bases of the junction left unmatched. In nucleotides, the CDR3 is TGTGCCAGCAGCCCAGGGACTAGCGGGGGCAATGAGCAGTTCTTC. Protein product: CASSPGTSGGNEQFF.

V gene TRBV5-4 combines with J gene TRBJ1-5; 10 bases align to TRBD1. CDR3 length equals 16 residues. CDR1 and CDR2 (germline): SGHNT, YYREEE (reference sequence). Unmatched junction bases numbered 11, after V lost 4 bases and J lost 7 bases. CDR3 in amino acids: CASSTGTGDEEQPQHF. Written as DNA, the CDR3 is TGTGCCAGCAGCACCGGGACAGGGGACGAGGAACAGCCCCAGCATTTT. The full variable domain, with the rest looked up from reference TRBV5-4 and TRBJ1-5, is ETGVTQSPTHLIKTRGQQVTLRCSSQSGHNTVSWYQQALGQGPQFIFQYYREEENGRGNFPPRFSGLQFPNYSSELNVNALELDDSALYLCASSTGTGDEEQPQHFGDGTRLSIL.

The CDR3 loop is CASSYSGLAGKNEQFF. The CDR3 nucleotides are TGTGCCAGCAGTTACTCAGGACTAGCCGGGAAAAATGAGCAGTTCTTC. The chain carries TRBV6-5 and TRBJ2-1, with 8 bases identical to TRBD2. CDR1 MNHEY and CDR2 SVGAGI come from the germline V gene. Losses at the gene ends were 0 bases for V and 7 bases for J; bases not matched to a gene: 8. There are 16 residues in the CDR3.

This sequence joins TRBV29-1 and TRBJ1-4; 9 bases fit TRBD1. This CDR3 comprises 12 residues. From germline, CDR1 is SQVTM and CDR2 ANQGSEA. With 7 bases clipped from V and 13 bases from J, the junction kept 10 bases outside the gene matches. The DNA for the CDR3 is TGCAGCGCTGGGACAGGGCCCCAGACACTGTTTTTT. Protein: CSAGTGPQTLFF.

The chain employs TRBV7-3 and TRBJ2-3, with 10 positions matching TRBD2. The CDR3 spans 15 residues. The V gene end was trimmed by 2 bases and the J gene end by 4 bases; junction bases not matched to a gene: 3. Germline V gene sequence: CDR1 SGHTA, CDR2 FQGTGA. CDR3: CASSLGGLASDTQYF. The CDR3 DNA follows: TGTGCCAGCAGCTTAGGGGGACTAGCGTCAGATACGCAGTATTTT. The variable domain in full, with the rest retrieved from reference TRBV7-3 and TRBJ2-3, is GAGVSQTPSNKVTEKGKYVELRCDPISGHTALYWYRQSLGQGPEFLIYFQGTGAADDSGLPNDRFFAVRPEGSVSTLKIQRTERGDSAVYLCASSLGGLASDTQYFGPGTRLTVL.

V usage is TRBV30 and J usage is TRBJ1-2; 7 bases are a match to TRBD1. The length of the CDR3 is 11 residues. With V trimmed by 4 bases and J by 9 bases, 5 bases remained unmatched. CDR1 GTSNPN and CDR2 SVGIG come from the germline V gene (reference sequence). The CDR3 DNA sequence: TGTGCCTGGATAAGGGGGCAACGCTACACCTTC. Amino acids: CAWIRGQRYTF. Supplemented by reference TRBV30 and TRBJ1-2, the full variable domain reads SQTIHQWPATLVQPVGSPLSLECTVEGTSNPNLYWYRQAAGRGLQLLFYSVGIGQISSEVPQNLSASRPQDRQFILSSKKLLLSDSGFYLCAWIRGQRYTFGSGTRLTVV.

The rearrangement uses TRBV5-1 and TRBJ2-7; a weak D match, TRBD2 (6 bases). Trimming removed 3 bases at V and 6 bases at J, with 16 bases between. Per germline, CDR1 SGHRS and CDR2 YFSETQ. This CDR3 region has 14 residues. The CDR3 reads CASSSAGPRGEQYF. The CDR3 coding sequence is TGCGCCAGCAGCTCGGCGGGACCCCGAGGCGAGCAGTACTTC.

J is TRBJ2-3 and V is TRBV2; D gene ambiguous. The CDR3 sequence is 13 residues long. The germline V and J ends were trimmed by 8 bases and 1 base, with 10 bases remaining between them. From germline, CDR1 is SNHLY and CDR2 FYNNEI. The CDR3 loop reads CASHTSRTDTQYF. DNA of the CDR3: TGTGCCAGCCACACCTCGCGCACAGATACGCAGTATTTT.

This rearrangement joins TRBV2 to TRBJ2-5; possibly TRBD1 for D (5 bases). CDR3 length: 12 amino acids. Germline V gene lookup returns CDR1 SNHLY and CDR2 FYNNEI. With 6 bases removed from V and 0 bases from J, the gap between germline ends came to 5 bases. Here the CDR3 DNA reads TGTGCCAGCAGGGACAACCAAGAGACCCAGTACTTC. Its translation: CASRDNQETQYF.

The chain carries TRBV15 and TRBJ2-3, with unresolved D. The CDR3 consists of 16 residues. Germline assignment: CDR1 LNHNV and CDR2 YYDKDF (reference sequence). The V and J ends lost 4 bases and 0 bases respectively, with 14 bases between them. In nucleotides, the CDR3 is TGTGCCACCAGCATTAGTGCAGGCGACAGCACAGATACGCAGTATTTT. Translation gives CATSISAGDSTDTQYF. Using reference TRBV15 and TRBJ2-3 for the parts outside the CDR3, the full variable domain is DAMVIQNPRYQVTQFGKPVTLSCSQTLNHNVMYWYQQKSSQAPKLLFHYYDKDFNNEADTPDNFQSRRPNTSFCFLDIRSPGLGDTAMYLCATSISAGDSTDTQYFGPGTRLTVL.

In DNA, the CDR3 is TGTGCCAGCCAGGGAGGGTTCGATCAAGAGACCCAGTACTTC. As protein: CASQGGFDQETQYF. The V gene is TRBV2, the J gene TRBJ2-5, with 7 bases identical to TRBD2. V gave up 8 bases and J gave up 2 bases; unmatched junction bases: 8. Germline CDR1 SNHLY, CDR2 FYNNEI. CDR3 length: 14 residues.

The rearrangement joins TRBV6-5 to TRBJ1-1; TRBD1 matches at 7 bases. Trimming removed 6 bases from V and 6 bases from J; junction bases left unmatched: 13. Germline V gene lookup returns CDR1 MNHEY and CDR2 SVGAGI. This CDR3 region has 15 residues. Here the CDR3 reads CASSPAGQFVSEAFF. In DNA form, the CDR3 reads TGTGCCAGCAGCCCCGCGGGACAGTTTGTATCTGAAGCTTTCTTT.

The chain has TRBV5-1 and TRBJ1-1, with D possibly matching TRBD1 (6 bases). Trimming left V 4 bases short and J 3 bases short, with 13 bases between. The CDR3 is 14 residues long. CDR1 and CDR2 (germline): SGHRS, YFSETQ. The DNA of the CDR3 is TGCGCCAGCAGCCCCCCGGGGACACACACTGAAGCTTTCTTT. Translation gives CASSPPGTHTEAFF.

The V gene is TRBV5-5, the J gene TRBJ2-7; possibly TRBD2 for D (6 bases). Between the trimmed V and J ends, which lost 2 bases and 2 bases, there was a span of 14 bases. Looked up from germline, CDR1 is SGHKS and CDR2 is YYEKEE (reference sequence). The CDR3 contains 15 residues. The CDR3 bases are TGTGCCAGCAGCTTCTCGACTAGTCCCACCTACGAGCAGTACTTC. It is translated as CASSFSTSPTYEQYF.

The CDR3 sequence: CASSFLAGASTDTQYF. Written as DNA, the CDR3 is TGTGCCAGCAGCTTCCTAGCGGGGGCTAGCACAGATACGCAGTATTTT. The chain recombines TRBV5-4 with TRBJ2-3, with 10 bases lining up with TRBD2. V lost 2 bases and J lost 0; bases outside the gene matches: 3. Germline loops: CDR1 SGHNT, CDR2 YYREEE (reference sequence). The CDR3 is made up of 16 amino acids. The variable domain in full, with the rest retrieved from reference TRBV5-4 and TRBJ2-3, is ETGVTQSPTHLIKTRGQQVTLRCSSQSGHNTVSWYQQALGQGPQFIFQYYREEENGRGNFPPRFSGLQFPNYSSELNVNALELDDSALYLCASSFLAGASTDTQYFGPGTRLTVL.